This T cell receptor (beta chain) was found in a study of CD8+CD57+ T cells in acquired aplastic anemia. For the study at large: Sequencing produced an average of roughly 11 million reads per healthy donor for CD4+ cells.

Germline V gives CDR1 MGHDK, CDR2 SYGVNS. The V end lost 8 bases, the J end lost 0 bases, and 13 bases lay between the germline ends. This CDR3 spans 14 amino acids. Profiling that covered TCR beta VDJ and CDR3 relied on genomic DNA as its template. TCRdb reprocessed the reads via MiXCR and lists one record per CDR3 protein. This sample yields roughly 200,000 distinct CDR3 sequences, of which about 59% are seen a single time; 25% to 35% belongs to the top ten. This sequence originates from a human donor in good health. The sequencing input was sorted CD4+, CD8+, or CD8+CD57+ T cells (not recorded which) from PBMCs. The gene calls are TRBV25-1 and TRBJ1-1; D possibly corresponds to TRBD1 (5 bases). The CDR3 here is CASSPAGLNTEAFF. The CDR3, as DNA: TGTGCCAGCTCACCAGCAGGGTTGAACACTGAAGCTTTCTTT.